Sequencing of this T cell receptor (beta chain) was carried out in a study of cytomegalovirus exposure and HLA in healthy donors. In the study overall: Roughly 180 million T cells yielded 120 million or so unique TCR beta sequences, as an earlier analysis found.

This CDR3 region has 17 residues. Germline V gene lookup returns CDR1 MDHEN and CDR2 SYDVKM. J was trimmed by 0 bases and V by 0 bases; bases with no gene match: 5. The study's findings and limits: Most TCR sequences showed up rarely, but some public TCRs showed up in many donors.

About this clone: The antigen is undetermined.

Primers included in the PCR were 60 Vbeta and 13 Jbeta primers. Using immunoSEQ multiplex PCR, the repertoire was profiled, and TCRdb retains in-frame clones only, with some absent. This sample has about 200,000 clones, with around four fifths found just once. This clonotype was sampled from a male donor in good health and CMV-seronegative. Sequenced: PBMCs. The rearrangement links TRBV28 to TRBJ2-1, with 7 bases fitting TRBD2. The CDR3 sequence: CASSLWASGTSYNEQFF. In nucleotides, the CDR3 is TGTGCCAGCAGTTTATGGGCTAGCGGAACCTCCTACAATGAGCAGTTCTTC.